This T cell receptor (beta chain) appears in the sequencing data of a study of cytomegalovirus exposure and HLA in healthy donors. This table comes from immunoSEQ multiplex PCR, and its TCRdb copy is limited to in-frame clones, with some not included. The repertoire holds under 100,000 clones, with 96% as singletons. This CDR3 region has 15 residues. Trimming left V 4 bases short and J 0 bases short, with 14 bases between. The germline CDR1 and CDR2 sequences are SGHNT and YYREEE (reference sequence). The chain combines TRBV5-4 with TRBJ2-7; TRBD1 might be the D (6 bases). Material: PBMCs. This receptor was identified in a young man in good health and CMV-seronegative. The CDR3, as DNA: TGTGCCAGCAGCCTACCGACAGGACCCTCCTACGAGCAGTACTTC. Translated, it gives CASSLPTGPSYEQYF.